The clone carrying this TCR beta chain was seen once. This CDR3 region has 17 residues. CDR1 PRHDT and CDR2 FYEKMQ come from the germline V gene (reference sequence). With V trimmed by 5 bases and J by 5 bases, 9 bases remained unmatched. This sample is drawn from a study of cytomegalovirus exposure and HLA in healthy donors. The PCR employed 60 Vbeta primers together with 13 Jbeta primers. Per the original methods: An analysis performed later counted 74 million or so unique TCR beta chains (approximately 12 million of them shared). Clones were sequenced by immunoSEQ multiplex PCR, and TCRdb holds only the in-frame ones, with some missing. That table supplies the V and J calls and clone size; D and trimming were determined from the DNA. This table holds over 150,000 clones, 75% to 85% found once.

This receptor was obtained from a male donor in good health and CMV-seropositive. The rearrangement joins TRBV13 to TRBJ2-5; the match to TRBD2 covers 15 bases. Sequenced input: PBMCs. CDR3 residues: CASSLMGLAGGRETQYF. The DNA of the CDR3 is TGTGCCAGCAGCCTGATGGGACTAGCGGGGGGCAGGGAGACCCAGTACTTC.